The clone carrying this TCR beta chain occurred once. This specimen comes from a study of blood T cell repertoires in COVID-19. Overall study context: Samples taken during acute and convalescent COVID-19 were collected in the United States, Italy and Spain. Nucleic acid was either cDNA or gDNA, and it came from T cells, B-cell-depleted T cells, or PBMCs.

J was trimmed by 0 bases and V by 4 bases; bases with no gene match: 5. Germline V gene lookup returns CDR1 KGHDR and CDR2 SFDVKD. The CDR3 is made up of 17 amino acids. Original methodology: Scientists estimated how many nucleated cells there were by amplifying reference gene primers. Produced via immunoSEQ multiplex PCR; TCRdb's table is partial and in-frame only. The V and J calls and clone size are taken from that table; D and trimming were inferred from the DNA. The sample carries some 220,000 clones, more than 70% recorded once. The sequenced sample consisted of peripheral blood. The TCR was taken from a human donor in a cohort sampled during active COVID-19. The V and J genes are TRBV24-1 and TRBJ2-4, with 10 bases that match TRBD1. CDR3: CATSDSTGGPAKNIQYF. CDR3 in DNA: TGTGCCACCAGTGACTCGACAGGGGGCCCAGCCAAAAACATTCAGTACTTC.